This T cell receptor beta chain was captured in a study of blood T cell repertoires in COVID-19. Study overall: Samples representing acute and convalescent COVID-19 were sourced from the United States, Italy and Spain. PBMCs, B-cell-depleted T cells, or T cells provided the cDNA or gDNA that made up the material.

Some clones are missing from TCRdb's copy, which holds only in-frame ones; the method was immunoSEQ multiplex PCR. The sample records fewer than 250,000 clones, approximately 90% being singletons. The CDR3 runs 13 residues. Germline loops: CDR1 KGHSH, CDR2 LQKENI. V gave up 0 bases and J gave up 8 bases, with 10 bases separating them. This clone turned up a few times. This chain connects TRBV18 to TRBJ2-5; D ambiguous. This clonotype originated in a human donor in a cohort sampled during active COVID-19. Sequencing used peripheral blood. CDR3 sequence (DNA): TGTGCCAGCTCACCACCCCAAGAGACTACCCAGTACTTC. Translated, it gives CASSPPQETTQYF. Variable domain in full (rest from reference TRBV18 and TRBJ2-5): NAGVMQNPRHLVRRRGQEARLRCSPMKGHSHVYWYRQLPEEGLKFMVYLQKENIIDESGMPKERFSAEFPKEGPSILRIQQVVRGDSAAYFCASSPPQETTQYFGPGTRLLVL.